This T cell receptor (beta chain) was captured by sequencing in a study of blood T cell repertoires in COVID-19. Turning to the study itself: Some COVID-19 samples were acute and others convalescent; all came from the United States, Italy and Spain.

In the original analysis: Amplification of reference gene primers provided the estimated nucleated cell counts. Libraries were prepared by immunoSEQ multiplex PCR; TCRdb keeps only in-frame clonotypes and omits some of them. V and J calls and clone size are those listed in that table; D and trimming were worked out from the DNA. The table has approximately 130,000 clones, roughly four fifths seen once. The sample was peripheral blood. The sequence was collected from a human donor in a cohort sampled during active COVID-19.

This CDR3 reads CASSPGGYSNQPQHF. The CDR3 DNA reads TGCGCCAGCAGCCCCGGGGGTTATAGCAATCAGCCCCAGCATTTT. The chain carries TRBV5-1 and TRBJ1-5, with D perhaps TRBD1 (5 bases). Between the trimmed V and J ends, which lost 4 bases and 0 bases, there was a span of 11 bases. CDR3 length: 15 residues. Germline V gene lookup returns CDR1 SGHRS and CDR2 YFSETQ.